This TCR beta chain was recovered during a study of cytomegalovirus exposure and HLA in healthy donors (dated 2017 in TCRdb). Turning to the overall study: An earlier analysis of fewer than 750 of the donors reported about 260 Gb of sequence data and 117 million unique TCR beta sequences obtained from approximately 180 million T cells. Roughly 300 gigabases of sequencing data and around 80 million unique TCR sequences made up an early release that covered around 640 HLA-typed donors. Among the 398 genotyped donors, roughly 80% belonged to the genetic ancestry cluster associated with self-reported Caucasian donors. The study aimed to test whether cataloging public T cell receptors could reveal signatures of past pathogen exposure. Using immunosequencing, the study profiled T cell repertoires from about 650 subjects and related those repertoires to cytomegalovirus serostatus. Besides the first cohort of some 670 subjects, a separate validation cohort made up of around 120 different subjects was used. To predict cytomegalovirus infection status, the study combined high-throughput TCR immunosequencing, statistical association of individual TCRs with disease status, and machine learning. In a later analysis, previously published TCR beta repertoires from 600 to 850 donors were re-analyzed and high-resolution HLA genotyping was added so that TCR occurrence patterns could be studied. Rather than using new phenotypic data, the later analysis identified candidate immune exposures from TCR beta sequences and from how often those sequences occurred across donors. An earlier analysis of 587 of the donors used high-throughput TCR beta sequencing to judge whether each TCR beta V gene segment behaved as functional or pseudogenic. Donor age, sex, ethnicity and CMV serostatus were compiled together with the repertoire data. A later genetic analysis took genome-wide SNP genotypes for about 55% of the 666 donors and used that subset as a discovery cohort. All discovery cohort repertoires had been generated using a single sequencing platform. HLA typing included class I and class II loci at four-digit resolution. Typing coverage varied by locus: about 629-640 donors for A, B, C, DRB1 and DQB1; roughly 560 for DQA1; about 600 for DPA1; roughly 470 for DPB1. Roughly 5 DR-DQ haplotypes were handled as single units for association and clustering because linkage in the cohort was strong. On average, approximately 250,000 unique TCR beta nucleotide sequences were sequenced per donor among about 400 genotyped donors of the cohort, with approximately 18% of those sequences being non-productive.

CDR1 and CDR2 are drawn from the germline V gene: SGHRS, YFSETQ. From its cysteine to its phenylalanine, the CDR3 spans 15 amino acids. Only the CDR3 DNA is retained, 45 bases long and in frame from the first base. V lost 1 base and J lost 0 bases; the stretch between them is 9 bases long. The paper's findings and limits, for the study overall: Presence/absence analyses assumed roughly uniform sequencing depth across donors, an assumption that may not hold. A few of the identified cytomegalovirus-associated TCR beta chains were confirmed in vitro to be specific for cytomegalovirus antigens. CMV serostatus was the only immune exposure information available for the cohort. Across donors, most TCR sequences were observed very rarely, whereas some public TCRs were present in many individuals. HLA typing was unavailable for some donors at each locus, so association tests used only the typed subset. About 17 rarely observed V segments, including chromosome 9 orphons, were excluded from the earlier analysis of some 590 of the donors because counts were too low. At a false discovery rate of 0.05, a later analysis linked 16,951 TCR beta sequences to specific HLA alleles. A later analysis reported that several top co-occurrence clusters appeared linked to parvovirus B19, influenza, CMV and Epstein-Barr virus. A further reported finding was that TCR beta sequences accurately predicted the HLA-A and HLA-B alleles for most subjects in the first cohort. Linkage disequilibrium might explain the correlated functional status among segregating V segments, but an unknown experimental factor could not be ruled out. According to a later genetic analysis, donors in an Asian-associated ancestry cluster had fewer N-insertions in productive TCRs than the approximately 610-donor mean. In both the original and validation cohorts, the classifier was reported to diagnose cytomegalovirus status with high specificity and sensitivity. In this cohort, only TCR beta chains were sequenced, and detectable features were limited by the absence of alpha or paired-chain data. In an earlier analysis of roughly 560 of the donors, most TCR beta V segments were observed in productive rearrangements about 87% or about 30% of the time, broadly matching IMGT annotations. Some IMGT-functional V segments, including TRBV6-2 and TRBV6-3, could not be told apart with the 87-base-pair reads, so those segments were excluded. In a later analysis, TCR association rates were found to vary across HLA loci, with the most associated TCRs seen for DRB1 alleles and the fewest for HLA-C alleles. In a later analysis, HLA-associated TCR beta chains showed more clonal expansion and lower generation probabilities than non-associated chains that were equally common. The authors suggested that the approach could potentially be generalized to other disease states and immunological phenotypes. When HLA alleles, especially DR and DQ, strongly co-occurred, TCR associations were difficult to assign to individual alleles. Most CMV-associated TCR beta chains appeared to be HLA-restricted in a later analysis, and the HLA associations seemed to be driven largely by CMV exposure. A cluster of highly shared sequence variants was judged likely to represent a technical artifact of the sequencing pipeline. The study gave a list of over 150 TCR beta chains associated with cytomegalovirus. A later genetic analysis associated a missense DCLRE1C variant with V-gene and J-gene trimming of TCR beta chains, and an independent cohort replicated the association.

Concerning this clone: The specificity of this receptor is unknown. No qualities accompany the bases; no much larger clone lies one base away.

The cohort was made up of roughly 670 healthy bone marrow donors. At the time of sampling, all cohort members were nominally healthy, though unrecorded immune exposures were likely present. The donor tested CMV seronegative and was one of the 352 seronegative cohort members. Every donor gave a peripheral blood sample, and the peripheral blood mononuclear cells from that sample were used for TCR beta sequencing. The Qiagen DNeasy Blood Extraction Kit was used to extract genomic DNA from the blood cell samples. Preparation of the library involved the immunoSEQ multiplex PCR assay. For the multiplex PCR, a mixture combining 60 forward primers for TCR Vbeta segments and 13 reverse primers for TCR Jbeta segments was used. Amplification of the CDR3 region of rearranged TCR beta genes was performed with a multiplex PCR assay on genomic DNA. The Illumina HiSeq System was used to sequence the amplified TCR beta libraries as 87-base-pair reads. In the original analysis: In a later analysis, tens of millions of unique TCR beta chains were counted across the approximately 620 repertoires, and roughly 10 million of these chains were shared by at least two donors. Raw reads were error-corrected and collapsed into unique sequences with a nearest-neighbor algorithm that merged closely related sequences to remove PCR and sequencing errors. Alignment of CDR3 sequences to IMGT reference sequences was used to assign V, D and J gene segments. For a sequence to be retained, at least a six-nucleotide match to both a V gene segment and a J gene segment was required. A rearrangement was called productive if the CDR3 had no stop codons and remained in frame with V and J, and every other rearrangement was called non-productive. Following IMGT convention, CDR3 was defined as the stretch from the second conserved V-encoded cysteine to the conserved J-encoded phenylalanine. In an earlier analysis of approximately 500 of the donors, sequences lacking an unambiguous match to a single V gene segment were excluded. An earlier analysis of just under 600 of the donors called V segments functional above 56.7% productive rearrangements and segregating when the between-donor standard deviation exceeded 5%. A statistical classification framework was built for diagnosing cytomegalovirus status from the catalog of TCR beta chain sequences. In a later analysis, TCR nucleotide sequences were compared against IMGT/GENE-DB human TR gene sequences so that V and J genes could be assigned. A later analysis assigned CDR3 sequences and most-parsimonious VDJ recombination scenarios with the TCRdist pipeline. In a later analysis, every TCR beta chain was defined by the combination of its CDR3 amino acid sequence and its V-gene family, and reads without a unique V-gene family were dropped. In a later analysis, around 600 highly shared, low-generation-probability nucleotide sequences were removed to address suspected cross-contamination and a sequencing artifact. In a later analysis, a clonal expansion index was calculated for each public chain from normalized within-repertoire ranks of inferred template counts. In a later analysis, generation probabilities were computed using a VDJ recombination model fitted to out-of-frame rearrangements, and the results were checked against IGoR. A later analysis scored TCR-TCR, TCR-HLA and TCR-CMV co-occurrence with hypergeometric tests, applying a repertoire-size bias correction to TCR pairs. False discovery rates were estimated in a later analysis by permuting HLA or CMV assignments 20 times. In a later analysis, co-occurring TCRs were grouped with DBSCAN, and TCRdist sequence similarity was added when clustering was performed within HLA-allele-positive subsets. Repertoires with fewer than 30,000 or more than 120,000 public chains, plus five repertoires with anomalous nucleotide sharing, were excluded from co-occurrence clustering. TCRdb's version of the immuneACCESS table is confined to in-frame rearrangements and falls short of the full clone set. An unresolved V gene accounts for under half of the shortfall where checked; the remainder is of unknown origin. Clonal size and the V and J genes are those of that table, whereas D and trimming came from the DNA. The sample table records roughly 130,000 clones; roughly 82% of these occur just once. The ten most abundant clones make up approximately 2.6% of the sample.

The sequence joins TRBV5-1 to TRBJ2-3; possibly the D gene is TRBD1, per 5 matching bases. The TCR was taken from a man in his fifties in good health and CMV-seronegative. Sample: PBMCs. The sequenced DNA: TGCGCCAGCAGCTTGCAGGGCTATAGCACAGATACGCAGTATTTT. Translation gives CASSLQGYSTDTQYF. With the portions outside the CDR3 filled from the reference TRBV5-1 and TRBJ2-3 genes, the complete variable region becomes KAGVTQTPRYLIKTRGQQVTLSCSPISGHRSVSWYQQTPGQGLQFLFEYFSETQRNKGNFPGRFSGRQFSNSRSEMNVSTLELGDSALYLCASSLQGYSTDTQYFGPGTRLTVL.